Given below is one T cell receptor beta chain in context. Preparing the TCRbeta library involved the use of unique molecular identifiers. TCRdb used MiXCR to reprocess the PCR reads, holding one entry per CDR3 protein. The table lists about 830,000 distinct CDR3 sequences, around 15% of them singletons. This specimen belongs to a study of T-cell reconstitution after alpha-beta-depleted transplantation in children. Germline assignment: CDR1 SGDLS and CDR2 YYNGEE. Germline trimming cut 3 bases from V and 7 bases from J; bases unmatched to any gene: 10. This CDR3 region has 14 residues. The genes are TRBV9 and TRBJ2-7; 7 nucleotides match TRBD2. This specimen consisted of PBMCs, mostly from graft donor cells, obtained 360 days after TCRalphabeta/CD19-depleted stem cell transplant. The TCR originated in a male patient under 18 who had a stem cell transplant for acute lymphoblastic leukemia, so the T cells may come from the graft donor. The CDR3, as DNA: TGTGCCAGCAGCGCGGGGAGGGGCCGGGCAGAGCAGTACTTC. Its protein product is CASSAGRGRAEQYF. Filled out from reference TRBV9 and TRBJ2-7, the complete variable domain reads DSGVTQTPKHLITATGQRVTLRCSPRSGDLSVYWYQQSLDQGLQFLIQYYNGEERAKGNILERFSAQQFPDLHSELNLSSLELGDSALYFCASSAGRGRAEQYFGPGTRLTVT.